A selection of T cell receptor beta chains follows, all from one sample in a study of early T cells in non-severe SARS-CoV-2 infection. TCRdb redid the calling of the 5' RACE reads with MiXCR, one entry per CDR3 protein. The table shows tens of thousands of distinct CDR3 sequences, with around 4.6% occurring only once. Material: whole blood. These receptors came from an adult who was a healthcare worker with PCR-confirmed SARS-CoV-2 infection or an uninfected control (not recorded which). CDR3s include the opening cysteine and the closing phenylalanine or tryptophan. Each record gives: CDR3 DNA, CDR3 protein, V gene, D gene, J gene, clone size, CDR3 length. The D gene is left open where the match is weak. A row's size may be missing; if present it is once, few, many or a size class.

CDR3nt: TGTGCCAGCAGAAAAGGGCGAAGCACAGATACGCAGTATTTT; CDR3aa: CASRKGRSTDTQYF; v_gene: TRBV7-6; d_gene: .; j_gene: TRBJ2-3; abundance: few; len: 14
CDR3nt: TGCAGTGCTAGAGATTACAGTCCCTATGGCTACACCTTC; CDR3aa: CSARDYSPYGYTF; v_gene: TRBV20-1; d_gene: .; j_gene: TRBJ1-2; abundance: many; len: 13
CDR3nt: TGCAGCGTTGACAGCGGGGGTCAGGGCGGGGAGCTGTTTTTT; CDR3aa: CSVDSGGQGGELFF; v_gene: TRBV29-1; d_gene: TRBD2; j_gene: TRBJ2-2; abundance: many; len: 14
CDR3nt: TGCGCCAGCAGCCAAGATTTGTGGGCTACTGGGGCCAACGTCCTGACTTTC; CDR3aa: CASSQDLWATGANVLTF; v_gene: TRBV4-3; d_gene: .; j_gene: TRBJ2-6; abundance: many; len: 17
CDR3nt: TGTGCCAGCAGTTTAACCTTCGGGACAGGGAGAGAGCAGTACTTC; CDR3aa: CASSLTFGTGREQYF; v_gene: TRBV6-2/TRBV6-3; d_gene: TRBD1; j_gene: TRBJ2-7; abundance: many; len: 15
CDR3nt: TGTGCCAGCAGTACACTGACAGGGAACACTGAAGCTTTCTTT; CDR3aa: CASSTLTGNTEAFF; v_gene: TRBV12-3/TRBV12-4; d_gene: .; j_gene: TRBJ1-1; abundance: many; len: 14
CDR3nt: TGTGCCAGCAGTAAAACAATCGGACAGGGAAATGAAAAACTGTTTTTT; CDR3aa: CASSKTIGQGNEKLFF; v_gene: TRBV7-9; d_gene: TRBD1; j_gene: TRBJ1-4; abundance: medium-sized; len: 16
CDR3nt: TGTGCCAGCAGCCGTCTCATACTGACAGGGGGCACCTATGGCTACACCTTC; CDR3aa: CASSRLILTGGTYGYTF; v_gene: TRBV28; d_gene: TRBD1; j_gene: TRBJ1-2; abundance: many; len: 17
CDR3nt: TGTGCCTGGAGTCTCTCTGGGGCGTACAATCAGCCCCAGCATTTT; CDR3aa: CAWSLSGAYNQPQHF; v_gene: TRBV30; d_gene: .; j_gene: TRBJ1-5; abundance: few; len: 15
CDR3nt: TGCAGTGCTCACGAGACTAGCGGGGGACCAGATACGCAGTATTTT; CDR3aa: CSAHETSGGPDTQYF; v_gene: TRBV20-1; d_gene: TRBD2; j_gene: TRBJ2-3; abundance: .; len: 15
CDR3nt: TGTGCCAGCAGCTTGCGAGCCGGAACCTACGAGCAGTACTTC; CDR3aa: CASSLRAGTYEQYF; v_gene: TRBV5-6; d_gene: .; j_gene: TRBJ2-7; abundance: many; len: 14
CDR3nt: TGTGCCTGGAGTGTCGGATCCCTTGCTTACGAGCAGTACTTC; CDR3aa: CAWSVGSLAYEQYF; v_gene: TRBV30; d_gene: .; j_gene: TRBJ2-7; abundance: few; len: 14
CDR3nt: TGTGCCACCAGCAGAGGGACAGGGGATACCGGGGAGCTGTTTTTT; CDR3aa: CATSRGTGDTGELFF; v_gene: TRBV15; d_gene: TRBD1; j_gene: TRBJ2-2; abundance: few; len: 15
CDR3nt: TGCAGTGCTAGGGCAGGGTTCCTAAACACTGAAGCTTTCTTT; CDR3aa: CSARAGFLNTEAFF; v_gene: TRBV20-1; d_gene: .; j_gene: TRBJ1-1; abundance: many; len: 14
CDR3nt: TGTGCCAGCACCGGACAGGCTGGCACTGAAGCTTTCTTT; CDR3aa: CASTGQAGTEAFF; v_gene: TRBV12-3/TRBV12-4; d_gene: TRBD1; j_gene: TRBJ1-1; abundance: many; len: 13
CDR3nt: TGTGCCAGCAGTAGGCGGGGAGGGTCCTACAATGAGCAGTTCTTC; CDR3aa: CASSRRGGSYNEQFF; v_gene: TRBV27; d_gene: TRBD2; j_gene: TRBJ2-1; abundance: many; len: 15
CDR3nt: TGTGCCAGCGGCTGGACAGGGGGAACTGGAAACACCATATATTTT; CDR3aa: CASGWTGGTGNTIYF; v_gene: TRBV7-8; d_gene: TRBD1; j_gene: TRBJ1-3; abundance: many; len: 15
CDR3nt: TGCAGCGTTGGGGATGGGTCCTATAATTCACCCCTCCACTTT; CDR3aa: CSVGDGSYNSPLHF; v_gene: TRBV29-1; d_gene: .; j_gene: TRBJ1-6; abundance: .; len: 14
CDR3nt: TGCGCCAGCAGCTTGGAGGGTATAGGGCCGAGCACCGGGGAGCTGTTTTTT; CDR3aa: CASSLEGIGPSTGELFF; v_gene: TRBV5-1; d_gene: .; j_gene: TRBJ2-2; abundance: few; len: 17
CDR3nt: TGTGCCAGCAGGAACTCCGGGACAGGGCCAGATACGCAGTATTTT; CDR3aa: CASRNSGTGPDTQYF; v_gene: TRBV5-4; d_gene: TRBD1; j_gene: TRBJ2-3; abundance: .; len: 15
CDR3nt: TGCAGTGCTAGAGACGAACAGGGGGGAAGCAATCAGCCCCAGCATTTT; CDR3aa: CSARDEQGGSNQPQHF; v_gene: TRBV20-1; d_gene: TRBD1; j_gene: TRBJ1-5; abundance: many; len: 16
CDR3nt: TGTGCCAGCAGTTGGCAGGGGGGGACAGATACGCAGTATTTT; CDR3aa: CASSWQGGTDTQYF; v_gene: TRBV28; d_gene: .; j_gene: TRBJ2-3; abundance: many; len: 14
CDR3nt: TGTGCCAGCAAGGGGGGGGCTAGCAAATACGAGCAGTACTTC; CDR3aa: CASKGGASKYEQYF; v_gene: TRBV30; d_gene: .; j_gene: TRBJ2-7; abundance: many; len: 14
CDR3nt: TGTGCCAGCAGCTTAGAGACAGGGAGTTATACTGAAGCTTTCTTT; CDR3aa: CASSLETGSYTEAFF; v_gene: TRBV7-9; d_gene: TRBD1; j_gene: TRBJ1-1; abundance: .; len: 15
CDR3nt: TGTGCCAGAGGGGAGGGGAGCACAGATACGCAGTATTTT; CDR3aa: CARGEGSTDTQYF; v_gene: TRBV2; d_gene: TRBD2; j_gene: TRBJ2-3; abundance: many; len: 13
CDR3nt: TGTGCCAGCGTGCCCCTGGAGGGAGGCACTGAAGCTTTCTTT; CDR3aa: CASVPLEGGTEAFF; v_gene: TRBV7-9; d_gene: .; j_gene: TRBJ1-1; abundance: .; len: 14
CDR3nt: TGTGCCAGCAGCTTAGGACTAGCTGTCTACGAGCAGTACTTC; CDR3aa: CASSLGLAVYEQYF; v_gene: TRBV7-9; d_gene: TRBD2; j_gene: TRBJ2-7; abundance: few; len: 14
CDR3nt: TGTGCCAGCAGCCAAGAAGACATCTACGAGCAGTACTTC; CDR3aa: CASSQEDIYEQYF; v_gene: TRBV3-2; d_gene: .; j_gene: TRBJ2-7; abundance: few; len: 13
CDR3nt: TGTGCCAGCAGTCCAAAACGGGGTTCCTACGAGCAGTACTTC; CDR3aa: CASSPKRGSYEQYF; v_gene: TRBV6-5; d_gene: .; j_gene: TRBJ2-7; abundance: many; len: 14
CDR3nt: TGTGCCAGCAGCTTAGATAAAAGGGGTACAGATACGCAGTATTTT; CDR3aa: CASSLDKRGTDTQYF; v_gene: TRBV7-2; d_gene: .; j_gene: TRBJ2-3; abundance: many; len: 15
CDR3nt: TGTGCCAGCAGCTTAGGGTTCCCCACAGATACGCAGTATTTT; CDR3aa: CASSLGFPTDTQYF; v_gene: TRBV7-2; d_gene: .; j_gene: TRBJ2-3; abundance: many; len: 14
CDR3nt: TGCGCCAGCAGCCAGGGCGTAGCGGAGTTAACCGGGGAGCTGTTTTTT; CDR3aa: CASSQGVAELTGELFF; v_gene: TRBV5-1; d_gene: .; j_gene: TRBJ2-2; abundance: many; len: 16
CDR3nt: TGCGCCAGCAGCGAACAGGGAGGCACAGATACGCAGTATTTT; CDR3aa: CASSEQGGTDTQYF; v_gene: TRBV5-1; d_gene: .; j_gene: TRBJ2-3; abundance: .; len: 14
CDR3nt: TGTGCCTGGACCCCCGGAGGGGATGGCTACACCTTC; CDR3aa: CAWTPGGDGYTF; v_gene: TRBV30; d_gene: .; j_gene: TRBJ1-2; abundance: .; len: 12
CDR3nt: TGTGCCTGGGCTCCCAGCGGGGACTACGAGCAGTACTTC; CDR3aa: CAWAPSGDYEQYF; v_gene: TRBV30; d_gene: TRBD2; j_gene: TRBJ2-7; abundance: many; len: 13